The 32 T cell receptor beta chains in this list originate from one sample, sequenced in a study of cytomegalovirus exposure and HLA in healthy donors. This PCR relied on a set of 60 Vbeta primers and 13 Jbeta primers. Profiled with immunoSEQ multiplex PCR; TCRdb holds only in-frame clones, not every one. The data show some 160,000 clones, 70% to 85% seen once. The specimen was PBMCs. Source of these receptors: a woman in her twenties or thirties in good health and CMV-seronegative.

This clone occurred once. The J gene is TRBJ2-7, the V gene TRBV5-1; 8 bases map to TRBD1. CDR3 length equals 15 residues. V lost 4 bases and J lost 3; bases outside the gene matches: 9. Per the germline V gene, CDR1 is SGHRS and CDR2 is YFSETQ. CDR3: CASSVGTGKLYEQYF. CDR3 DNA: TGCGCCAGCAGCGTCGGGACAGGCAAACTCTACGAGCAGTACTTC.

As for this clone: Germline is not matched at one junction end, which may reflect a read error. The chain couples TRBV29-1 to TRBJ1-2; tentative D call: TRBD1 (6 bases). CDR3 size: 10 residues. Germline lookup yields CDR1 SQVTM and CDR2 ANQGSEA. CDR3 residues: CSVGRQAGAF. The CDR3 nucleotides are TGCAGCGTGGGGAGACAGGCGGGCGCCTTC.

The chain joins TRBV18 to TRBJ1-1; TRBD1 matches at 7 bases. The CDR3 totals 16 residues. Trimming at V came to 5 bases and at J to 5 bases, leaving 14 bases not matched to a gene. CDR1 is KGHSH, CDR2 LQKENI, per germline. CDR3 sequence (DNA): TGTGCCAGCTCATCCTCCACAGGGGACATTGGGACTGAAGCTTTCTTT. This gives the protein CASSSSTGDIGTEAFF.

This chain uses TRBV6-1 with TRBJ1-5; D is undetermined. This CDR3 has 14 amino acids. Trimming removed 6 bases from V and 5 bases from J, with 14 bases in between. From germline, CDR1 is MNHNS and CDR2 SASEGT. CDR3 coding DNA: TGTGCCAGCAGCCAGGAACAAGAAGATCAGCCCCAGCATTTT. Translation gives CASSQEQEDQPQHF.

CDR3 nucleotide sequence: TGTGCCAGTAGTCACGGGGAGCGGAGCAATCAGCCCCAGCATTTT. This codes for CASSHGERSNQPQHF. The chain is built from TRBV19 and TRBJ1-5, with D hard to call. This CDR3 is 15 amino acids long. Between the trimmed V and J ends, which lost 5 bases and 1 base, there was a span of 12 bases. Germline V gene lookup returns CDR1 LNHDA and CDR2 SQIVND (reference sequence).

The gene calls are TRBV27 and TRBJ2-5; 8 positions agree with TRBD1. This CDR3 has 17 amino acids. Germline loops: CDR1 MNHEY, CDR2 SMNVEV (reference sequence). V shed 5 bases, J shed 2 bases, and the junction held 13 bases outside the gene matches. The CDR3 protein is CASSPGTGSAGQETQYF. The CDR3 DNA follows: TGTGCCAGCAGTCCCGGGACAGGTTCGGCGGGGCAAGAGACCCAGTACTTC.

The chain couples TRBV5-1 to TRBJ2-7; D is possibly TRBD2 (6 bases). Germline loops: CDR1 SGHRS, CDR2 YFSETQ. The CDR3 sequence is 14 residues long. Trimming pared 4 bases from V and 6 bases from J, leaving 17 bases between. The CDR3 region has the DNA TGCGCCAGCAGCCCCACGGGACTGCCTGGCGAGCAGTACTTC. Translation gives CASSPTGLPGEQYF.

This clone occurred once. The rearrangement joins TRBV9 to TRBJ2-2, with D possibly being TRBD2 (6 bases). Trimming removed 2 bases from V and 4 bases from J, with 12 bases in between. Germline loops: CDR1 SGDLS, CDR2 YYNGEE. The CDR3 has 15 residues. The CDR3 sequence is CASSVGTPLTGELFF. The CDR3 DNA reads TGTGCCAGCAGCGTTGGGACTCCTCTCACCGGGGAGCTGTTTTTT.

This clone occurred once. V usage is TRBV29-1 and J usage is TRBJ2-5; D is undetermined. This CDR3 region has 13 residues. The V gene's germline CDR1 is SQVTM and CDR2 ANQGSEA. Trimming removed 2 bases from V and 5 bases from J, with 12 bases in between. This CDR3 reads CSVESPARETQYF. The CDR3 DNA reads TGCAGCGTTGAATCGCCAGCGAGGGAGACCCAGTACTTC.

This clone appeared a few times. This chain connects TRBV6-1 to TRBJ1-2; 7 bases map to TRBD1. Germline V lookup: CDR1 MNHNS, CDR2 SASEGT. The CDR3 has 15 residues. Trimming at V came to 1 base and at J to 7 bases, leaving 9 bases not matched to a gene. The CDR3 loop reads CASSEGGRGLGGYTF. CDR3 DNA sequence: TGTGCCAGCAGTGAAGGGGGCAGGGGGTTGGGTGGCTACACCTTC.

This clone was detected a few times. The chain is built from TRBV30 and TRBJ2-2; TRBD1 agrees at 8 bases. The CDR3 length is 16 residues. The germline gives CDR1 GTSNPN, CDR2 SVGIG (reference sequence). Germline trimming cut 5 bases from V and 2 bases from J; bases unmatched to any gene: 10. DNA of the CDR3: TGTGCCTGGGGGCACCGGGACAGGACCAACACCGGGGAGCTGTTTTTT. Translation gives CAWGHRDRTNTGELFF.

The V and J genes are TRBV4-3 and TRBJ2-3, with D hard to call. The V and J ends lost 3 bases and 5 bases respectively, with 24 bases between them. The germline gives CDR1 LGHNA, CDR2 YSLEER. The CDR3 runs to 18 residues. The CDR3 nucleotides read TGCGCCAGCAGCCACGACTTCGACCTCACCTTTCGTTTAGATACGCAGTATTTT. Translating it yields CASSHDFDLTFRLDTQYF.

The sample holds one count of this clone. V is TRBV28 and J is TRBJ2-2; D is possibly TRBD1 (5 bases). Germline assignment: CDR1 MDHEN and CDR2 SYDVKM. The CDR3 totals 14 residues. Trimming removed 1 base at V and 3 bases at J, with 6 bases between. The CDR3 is CASSLLQDTGELFF. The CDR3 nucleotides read TGTGCCAGCAGTTTATTACAGGACACCGGGGAGCTGTTTTTT.

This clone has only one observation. CDR3 sequence: CASATGGSNQPQHF. The CDR3 bases are TGTGCCAGCGCTACAGGGGGGAGCAATCAGCCCCAGCATTTT. The chain uses TRBV27 and TRBJ1-5; TRBD1 matches at 8 bases. V gave up 8 bases and J gave up 1 base; unmatched junction bases: 4. Germline assignment: CDR1 MNHEY and CDR2 SMNVEV (reference sequence). CDR3 length: 14 residues.

This CDR3 reads CASSSTGEYGYTF. The CDR3, as DNA: TGCGCCAGCAGCTCAACAGGGGAATATGGCTACACCTTC. The chain combines TRBV5-1 with TRBJ1-2; 7 positions agree with TRBD1. Germline CDR1 reads SGHRS; CDR2 reads YFSETQ. The ends lost 3 bases at V and 5 bases at J; junction bases unmatched: 4. This CDR3 spans 13 amino acids.

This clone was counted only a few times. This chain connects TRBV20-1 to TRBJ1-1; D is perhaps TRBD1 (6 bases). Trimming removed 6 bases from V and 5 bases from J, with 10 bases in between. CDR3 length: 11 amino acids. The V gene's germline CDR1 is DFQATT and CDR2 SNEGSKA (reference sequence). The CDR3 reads CSARGGTEAFF. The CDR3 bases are TGCAGTGCCCGAGGGGGAACTGAAGCTTTCTTT.

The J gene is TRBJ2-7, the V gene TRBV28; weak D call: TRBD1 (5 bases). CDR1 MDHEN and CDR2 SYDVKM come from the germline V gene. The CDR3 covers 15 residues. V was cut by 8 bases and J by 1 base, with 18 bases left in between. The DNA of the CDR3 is TGTGCCAGCTGTGCCGGGCCCCAGGGATCCTACGAGCAGTACTTC. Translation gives CASCAGPQGSYEQYF.

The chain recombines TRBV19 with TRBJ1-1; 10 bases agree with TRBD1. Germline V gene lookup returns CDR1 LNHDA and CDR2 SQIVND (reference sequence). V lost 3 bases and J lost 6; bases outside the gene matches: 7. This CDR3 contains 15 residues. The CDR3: CASSINPGQGSEAFF. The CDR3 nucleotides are TGTGCCAGTAGTATCAACCCGGGACAGGGGTCTGAAGCTTTCTTT.

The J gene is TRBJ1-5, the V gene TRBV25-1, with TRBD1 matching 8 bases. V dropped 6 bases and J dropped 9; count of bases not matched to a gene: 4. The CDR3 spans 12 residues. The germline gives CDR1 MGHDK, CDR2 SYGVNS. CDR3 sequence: CASRATGGPQHF. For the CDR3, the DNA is TGTGCCAGCAGAGCCACAGGGGGGCCCCAGCATTTT.

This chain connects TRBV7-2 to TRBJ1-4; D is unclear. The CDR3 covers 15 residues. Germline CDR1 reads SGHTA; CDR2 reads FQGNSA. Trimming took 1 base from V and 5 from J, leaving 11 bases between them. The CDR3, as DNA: TGTGCCAGCAGCTTAGAAGGTAGCCTCAATGAAAAACTGTTTTTT. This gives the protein CASSLEGSLNEKLFF.

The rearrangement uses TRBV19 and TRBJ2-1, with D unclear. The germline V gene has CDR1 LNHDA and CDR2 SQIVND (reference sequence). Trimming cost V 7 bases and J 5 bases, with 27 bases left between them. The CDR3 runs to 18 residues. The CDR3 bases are TGTGCCAGTACCCTGCCAAGTCCGCGGCCATCCCTCCACAATGAGCAGTTCTTC. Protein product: CASTLPSPRPSLHNEQFF.

The CDR3 nucleotides read TGCGCCAGCAGCGACGCCGGGACTAGCTCTTCAGGGACCCAGTACTTC. The encoded protein is CASSDAGTSSSGTQYF. The chain is built from TRBV5-1 and TRBJ2-5; 9 nucleotides agree with TRBD2. The ends lost 4 bases at V and 7 bases at J; junction bases unmatched: 14. The CDR3 is made up of 16 amino acids. Germline CDR1 SGHRS, CDR2 YFSETQ.

In DNA form, the CDR3 reads TGTGCCAGCAGCCTCCCGGGACAGGGCAGTGAGGGCTACACCTTC. Amino acid sequence: CASSLPGQGSEGYTF. The V call is TRBV7-9, the J call TRBJ1-2, with 9 bases identical to TRBD1. CDR1 is SEHNR and CDR2 is FQNEAQ in the germline V gene (reference sequence). CDR3 length equals 15 residues. V shed 5 bases and J 8 bases; nucleotides not matched to a gene: 12.

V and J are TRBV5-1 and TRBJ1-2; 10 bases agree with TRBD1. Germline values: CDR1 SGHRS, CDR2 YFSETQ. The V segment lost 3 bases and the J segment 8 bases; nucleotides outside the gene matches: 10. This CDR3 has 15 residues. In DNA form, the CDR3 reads TGCGCCAGCAGCTCTCCGGGACAGGGGAGTGAGGGCTACACCTTC. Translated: CASSSPGQGSEGYTF.

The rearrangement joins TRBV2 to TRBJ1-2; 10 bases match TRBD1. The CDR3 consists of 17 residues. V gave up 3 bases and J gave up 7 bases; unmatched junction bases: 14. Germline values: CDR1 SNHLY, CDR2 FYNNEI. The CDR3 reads CASSDSSDRGDAGGYTF. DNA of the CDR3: TGTGCCAGCAGTGATTCGTCGGACAGGGGGGACGCTGGTGGCTACACCTTC. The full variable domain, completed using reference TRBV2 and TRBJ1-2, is EPEVTQTPSHQVTQMGQEVILRCVPISNHLYFYWYRQILGQKVEFLVSFYNNEISEKSEIFDDQFSVERPDGSNFTLKIRSTKLEDSAMYFCASSDSSDRGDAGGYTFGSGTRLTVV.

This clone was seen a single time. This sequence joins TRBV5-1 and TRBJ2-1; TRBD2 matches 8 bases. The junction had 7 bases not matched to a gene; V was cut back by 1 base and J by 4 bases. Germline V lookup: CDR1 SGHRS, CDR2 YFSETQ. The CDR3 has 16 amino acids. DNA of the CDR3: TGCGCCAGCAGCTTGCAGGCTAGCGGGCCATACAATGAGCAGTTCTTC. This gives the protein CASSLQASGPYNEQFF.

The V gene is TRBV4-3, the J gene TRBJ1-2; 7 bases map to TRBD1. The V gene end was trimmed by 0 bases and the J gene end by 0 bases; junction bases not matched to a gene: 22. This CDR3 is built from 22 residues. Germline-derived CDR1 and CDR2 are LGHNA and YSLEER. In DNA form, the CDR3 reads TGCGCCAGCAGCCAAGAAATCCGGAGGGCAGGGGGAGAGGGCCTGCCTAACTATGGCTACACCTTC. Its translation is CASSQEIRRAGGEGLPNYGYTF.

This chain's CDR3 is CASLQGNYQETQYF. The CDR3 DNA reads as TGTGCCAGCTTACAGGGGAACTACCAAGAGACCCAGTACTTC. J is TRBJ2-5 and V is TRBV18; 7 nucleotides align to TRBD1. Trimming cost V 7 bases and J 0 bases; bases outside gene matches: 5. The CDR3 runs to 14 residues. CDR1 and CDR2 from the germline V gene are KGHSH and LQKENI.

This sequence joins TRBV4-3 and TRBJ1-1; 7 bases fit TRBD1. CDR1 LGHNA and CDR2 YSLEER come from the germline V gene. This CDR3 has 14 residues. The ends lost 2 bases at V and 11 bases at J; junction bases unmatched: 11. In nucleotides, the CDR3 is TGCGCCAGCAGCCAACAAAGGGACAGTCTTGTGGCTTTCTTT. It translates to CASSQQRDSLVAFF.

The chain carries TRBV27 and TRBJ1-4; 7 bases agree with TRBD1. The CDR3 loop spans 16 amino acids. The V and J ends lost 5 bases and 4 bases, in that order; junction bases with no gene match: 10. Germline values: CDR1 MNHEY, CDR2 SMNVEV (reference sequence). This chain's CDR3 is CASSTGRQGFNEKLFF. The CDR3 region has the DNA TGTGCCAGCAGTACAGGACGACAGGGATTTAATGAAAAACTGTTTTTT.

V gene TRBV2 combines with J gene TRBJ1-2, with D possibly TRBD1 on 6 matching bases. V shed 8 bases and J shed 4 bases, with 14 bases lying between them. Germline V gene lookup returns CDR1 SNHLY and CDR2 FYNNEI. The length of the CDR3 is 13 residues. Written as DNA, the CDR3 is TGTGCCAGCTTGGGGGCGTCGGGCTATGGCTACACCTTC. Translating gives CASLGASGYGYTF. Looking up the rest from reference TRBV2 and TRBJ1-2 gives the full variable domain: EPEVTQTPSHQVTQMGQEVILRCVPISNHLYFYWYRQILGQKVEFLVSFYNNEISEKSEIFDDQFSVERPDGSNFTLKIRSTKLEDSAMYFCASLGASGYGYTFGSGTRLTVV.

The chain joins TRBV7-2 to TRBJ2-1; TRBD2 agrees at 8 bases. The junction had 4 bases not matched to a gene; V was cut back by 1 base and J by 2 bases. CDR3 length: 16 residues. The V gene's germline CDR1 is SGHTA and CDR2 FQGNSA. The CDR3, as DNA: TGTGCCAGCAGCTTAGTCACGGGAGGGACCTACAATGAGCAGTTCTTC. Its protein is CASSLVTGGTYNEQFF.